Listed below are T cell receptor beta chains from one sample, sequenced in a study of cytotoxic CD8 clonotypes in ibrutinib-treated CLL. The table came from immunoSEQ multiplex PCR; TCRdb's copy has only in-frame clones and leaves some out. Of 75,000 to 80,000 clones listed, roughly 80% were seen once; the top ten hold about 40%. Sample: PBMCs, taken after 24 months of ibrutinib treatment. Receptor source: a human donor with chronic lymphocytic leukemia. CDR3s include the opening cysteine and the closing phenylalanine or tryptophan. D genes are given only for firm matches. Clone size is stated in some rows and not others, as once, few, many or a class when expanded.

TRBJ2-1	.	13	TRBV5-1	.	TGCGCCAGCAGCCCGGATACCTGGAATGAGCAGTTCTTC	CASSPDTWNEQFF
TRBJ2-2	.	12	TRBV2	.	TGTGCCAGCAGGGGGAGGACCGGGGAGCTGTTTTTT	CASRGRTGELFF
TRBJ2-2	.	13	TRBV7-6	.	TGTGCCAGCAGCTTACTCGACGCCGGGGAGCTGTTTTTT	CASSLLDAGELFF
TRBJ2-1	.	13	TRBV6-4	.	TGTGCCAGCAGTGACTCCCTGGGGCAGCATCAGTTCTTC	CASSDSLGQHQFF
TRBJ2-7	TRBD2	16	TRBV6-5	.	TGTGCCAGCAGTTACACCGGGGGCGTAGCGGGAAGGGAGCAGTACTTC	CASSYTGGVAGREQYF
TRBJ2-2	TRBD1	17	TRBV7-2	.	TGTGCCAGCAGCTTGGGTTTGGGACAGGGGAACACCGGGGAGCTGTTTTTT	CASSLGLGQGNTGELFF
TRBJ2-5	.	13	TRBV5-6	few	TGTGCCAGCAGCTTGGAAAGGGGCGAGACCCAGTACTTC	CASSLERGETQYF
TRBJ2-7	.	13	TRBV28	once	TGTGCCAGCAGTTTACCAGGCCCCTACGAGCAGTACTTC	CASSLPGPYEQYF
TRBJ2-1	TRBD2	15	TRBV5-1	.	TGCGCCAGCAGCTCGACTAGCGGCTCCTACAATGAGCAGTTCTTC	CASSSTSGSYNEQFF
TRBJ2-1	TRBD2	15	TRBV27	.	TGTGCCAGCAGCCAGAGCCTAGCGGGAGTGGGTGAGCAGTTCTTC	CASSQSLAGVGEQFF
TRBJ1-3	.	15	TRBV19	.	TGTGCCAGTAGTATCCAACGCAGAACTGGAAACACCATATATTTT	CASSIQRRTGNTIYF
TRBJ2-7	.	14	TRBV12-5	.	TGTGCTAGTGGTTTGGGGTCAGGGCCCTACGAGCAGTACTTC	CASGLGSGPYEQYF
TRBJ2-2	.	15	TRBV10-3	.	TGTGCCATCAGTGACGGCGGACCGAACACCGGGGAGCTGTTTTTT	CAISDGGPNTGELFF
TRBJ1-1	.	18	TRBV5-1	.	TGCGCCAGCAGCTTGGCGATCTCCAGGGCTTCTACGAACACTGAAGCTTTCTTT	CASSLAISRASTNTEAFF
TRBJ2-3	TRBD2	16	TRBV13	.	TGTGCCAGCAGCGATACTAGCGGGTGGAGCACAGATACGCAGTATTTT	CASSDTSGWSTDTQYF
TRBJ2-2	TRBD2	19	TRBV7-3	once	TGTGCCAGCAGCCCCAATACCCCCTTAGCGGGAGTGTCCACCGGGGAGCTGTTTTTT	CASSPNTPLAGVSTGELFF
TRBJ2-2	.	13	TRBV6-4	few	TGTGCCAGCAGTGAATCTAGCACCGGGGAGCTGTTTTTT	CASSESSTGELFF
TRBJ1-2	TRBD1	14	TRBV7-9	.	TGTGCCAGCAGCCCCCTAGGACAGGGGCCCGACTACACCTTC	CASSPLGQGPDYTF
TRBJ1-5	TRBD1	13	TRBV6-5	.	TGTGCCAGCAGCCTGGACAGGGGTAGGACCCAGCATTTT	CASSLDRGRTQHF
TRBJ2-7	.	14	TRBV5-4	.	TGTGCCAGCAGCCCCTCCATCAGCTCCTACGAGCAGTACTTC	CASSPSISSYEQYF
TRBJ2-1	TRBD2	16	TRBV5-4	few	TGTGCCAGCAGCTTGCCAGCGGGAAGCTCCTACAATGAGCAGTTCTTC	CASSLPAGSSYNEQFF
TRBJ2-1	.	11	TRBV2	once	TGTGCCAGCGGCTCCTACAATGAGCAGTTCTTC	CASGSYNEQFF
TRBJ2-5	TRBD1	16	TRBV4-2	.	TGTGCCAGCAGCCCACGAAAACAGGGGGCGCCGGAGACCCAGTACTTC	CASSPRKQGAPETQYF
TRBJ2-7	.	13	TRBV18	.	TGTGCCAGCTCACCATCAGGGACCTACGAGCAGTACTTC	CASSPSGTYEQYF
TRBJ2-3	TRBD1	15	TRBV2	.	TGTGCCAGCAGTTATGAACAGGGGATAACAGATACGCAGTATTTT	CASSYEQGITDTQYF
TRBJ2-1	.	16	TRBV7-9	.	TGTGCCAGCAGCTTGGACATTCTAGCGTTCTACAATGAGCAGTTCTTC	CASSLDILAFYNEQFF
TRBJ1-1	TRBD1	12	TRBV19	few	TGTGCCAGTAGCCGAGGACAGGGGGCGGCTTTCTTT	CASSRGQGAAFF
TRBJ2-5	.	12	TRBV7-6	.	TGTGCCAGCAGCTTAGCCCAAGAGACCCAGTACTTC	CASSLAQETQYF
TRBJ2-3	.	13	TRBV9	.	TGTGCCAGCAGCGTAGGAGGGACAGATACGCAGTATTTT	CASSVGGTDTQYF
TRBJ2-1	.	16	TRBV28	.	TGTGCCAGCAGTCTCTCAGGGAGCGTCTCCTACAATGAGCAGTTCTTC	CASSLSGSVSYNEQFF
TRBJ2-3	.	12	TRBV15	once	TGTGCCACCAGCCCCGTTCGAGATACGCAGTATTTT	CATSPVRDTQYF
TRBJ2-7	TRBD2	16	TRBV19	few	TGTGCCAGTAGTATGGCGGGAGGCTCTTTCTCCTACGAGCAGTACTTC	CASSMAGGSFSYEQYF
TRBJ2-6	.	16	TRBV5-6	.	TGTGCCAGCAGCCCGGAGGGGCGGTCTGGGGCCAACGTCCTGACTTTC	CASSPEGRSGANVLTF
TRBJ2-1	TRBD1	15	TRBV28	.	TGTGCCAGCAGTCCAATACAGGGGATGAACAATGAGCAGTTCTTC	CASSPIQGMNNEQFF
TRBJ2-1	TRBD1	14	TRBV5-4	.	TGTGCCAGCAGCTTGGTGGGGACAGGGAATGAGCAGTTCTTC	CASSLVGTGNEQFF
TRBJ2-7	.	15	TRBV10-1	.	TGCGCCAGCAGTCGTAGCCGGGACCGAGGGGCCGAGCAGTACTTC	CASSRSRDRGAEQYF
TRBJ2-3	.	13	TRBV11-3	.	TGTGCCAGCAGCTTCCCGGGCACAGATACGCAGTATTTT	CASSFPGTDTQYF
TRBJ2-1	TRBD2	13	TRBV7-3	.	TGTGCCAGCAGCTCTAGCGGGAGGAATGAGCAGTTCTTC	CASSSSGRNEQFF
TRBJ1-3	TRBD1	14	TRBV6-5	once	TGTGCCAGCAGTTACAGGGACAGTGGAAACACCATATATTTT	CASSYRDSGNTIYF
TRBJ2-1	TRBD2	13	TRBV10-3	.	TGTGCCATCAAAGCGGGAGGGTACAATGAGCAGTTCTTC	CAIKAGGYNEQFF
TRBJ2-3	TRBD2	19	TRBV23-1	.	TGCGCCAGCAGTCAATTTGGAGCGGGAGAACCATATAGCACAGATACGCAGTATTTT	CASSQFGAGEPYSTDTQYF
TRBJ2-1	TRBD2	13	TRBV27	once	TGTGCCAGCTCCGCCCAGCGGGAGAATGAGCAGTTCTTC	CASSAQRENEQFF
TRBJ2-1	.	16	TRBV2	.	TGTGCCAGCAGTTCCGCCCCGGGACTCACCAAGGATGAGCAGTTCTTC	CASSSAPGLTKDEQFF
TRBJ2-1	TRBD2	15	TRBV5-1	.	TGCGCCAGCAGGACTAGCGGGATATCCTACAATGAGCAGTTCTTC	CASRTSGISYNEQFF
TRBJ2-3	TRBD2	15	TRBV6-5	.	TGTGCCAGCAGTTCCCGAGCGGGAGGCCCAGATACGCAGTATTTT	CASSSRAGGPDTQYF
TRBJ1-1	.	14	TRBV28	.	TGTGCCAGCAGATCCCTGGGAGGGTACACTGAAGCTTTCTTT	CASRSLGGYTEAFF
TRBJ2-5	TRBD2	16	TRBV5-1	.	TGCGCCAGCAGCTTGGGCCTAGCGGGAGGAGGCGAGACCCAGTACTTC	CASSLGLAGGGETQYF
TRBJ2-1	.	13	TRBV7-2	once	TGTGCCAGCAGCTTAGGCGCTCAAAAGACGAAGTTCTTC	CASSLGAQKTKFF
TRBJ2-5	.	13	TRBV19	.	TGTGCCAGTAGTATTGGGGGCTGGGAGACCCAGTACTTC	CASSIGGWETQYF
TRBJ2-2	TRBD1	16	TRBV9	.	TGTGCCAGCAGCGGCACGGACAGGGCGTCCACCGGGGAGCTGTTTTTT	CASSGTDRASTGELFF
TRBJ2-1	TRBD2	14	TRBV7-9	.	TGTGCCAGCAGCGAACTAGCGGGAGGGGCTGAGCAGTTCTTC	CASSELAGGAEQFF